The 30 T cell receptor beta chains below were found in one sample sequenced in a study of OX40 agonist ivuxolimab in advanced cancers. The table came from immunoSEQ multiplex PCR; TCRdb's copy has only in-frame clones and leaves some out. The table records 50,000 to 80,000 clones, about four fifths of them present only once. This specimen consisted of CD4+ or CD8+ T cells sorted from blood, obtained in a trial of the OX40 agonist ivuxolimab. These receptors were taken from an adult with an advanced solid tumor such as melanoma, head and neck, liver or kidney cancer.

The rearrangement joins TRBV28 to TRBJ1-5; 8 positions match TRBD1. The CDR3 contains 13 residues. The germline V gene has CDR1 MDHEN and CDR2 SYDVKM. Trimming removed 8 bases from V and 4 bases from J; junction bases left unmatched: 4. Written as DNA, the CDR3 is TGTGCCAGCCGGACAGGGCGTAATCAGCCCCAGCATTTT. Its protein is CASRTGRNQPQHF.

J is TRBJ2-7 and V is TRBV7-9; maybe TRBD1 (6 bases). The CDR3 contains 14 residues. Germline lookup yields CDR1 SEHNR and CDR2 FQNEAQ (reference sequence). Trimming cost V 3 bases and J 7 bases, with 16 bases left between them. In DNA, the CDR3 is TGTGCCAGCAGCTTCGAACCAGGGGCTCGGGAGCAGTACTTC. The encoded protein is CASSFEPGAREQYF.

The CDR3 spells CASSRTDQETQYF. The CDR3, as DNA: TGTGCCAGCAGTCGGACGGACCAAGAGACCCAGTACTTC. V and J are TRBV6-1 and TRBJ2-5; unclear D gene. V lost 5 bases, J lost 0 bases, and 7 bases lay in between. Germline V lookup: CDR1 MNHNS, CDR2 SASEGT. This CDR3 has 13 amino acids.

V is TRBV19 and J is TRBJ2-1, with a tentative D call TRBD1 (6 bases). V lost 5 bases, J lost 7 bases, and 18 bases lay in between. CDR1 and CDR2 (germline): LNHDA, SQIVND (reference sequence). CDR3 length: 15 amino acids. CDR3 bases: TGTGCCAGTAGTCATAGGACAGTTACTACGAATGAGCAGTTCTTC. It specifies CASSHRTVTTNEQFF.

The chain combines TRBV29-1 with TRBJ2-3, with D unresolved. CDR1 and CDR2 (germline): SQVTM, ANQGSEA. The CDR3 sequence is 12 residues long. The V end lost 4 bases, the J end lost 1 base, and 6 bases lay between the germline ends. The CDR3 loop is CSVASGTDTQYF. CDR3 bases: TGCAGCGTTGCCTCGGGCACAGATACGCAGTATTTT.

This clone was seen a single time. This CDR3 is CASSLGPGTGGHEQYF. The DNA of the CDR3 is TGCGCCAGCAGCTTGGGTCCGGGAACCGGGGGCCACGAGCAGTACTTC. This chain connects TRBV5-1 to TRBJ2-7; D could derive from TRBD1 or TRBD2 (6 bases each). This CDR3 contains 16 residues. V was pared by 0 bases and J by 5 bases, with 18 bases between. Germline V gene lookup returns CDR1 SGHRS and CDR2 YFSETQ. Supplemented by reference TRBV5-1 and TRBJ2-7, the full variable domain reads KAGVTQTPRYLIKTRGQQVTLSCSPISGHRSVSWYQQTPGQGLQFLFEYFSETQRNKGNFPGRFSGRQFSNSRSEMNVSTLELGDSALYLCASSLGPGTGGHEQYFGPGTRLTVT.

The chain is built from TRBV18 and TRBJ1-5; D perhaps matches TRBD1 (5 bases). This CDR3 has 15 residues. CDR1 and CDR2 from the germline V gene are KGHSH and LQKENI. With 1 base removed from V and 0 bases from J, the gap between germline ends came to 7 bases. The CDR3 sequence is CASSPRGSSNQPQHF. The CDR3 bases are TGTGCCAGCTCACCACGGGGCAGTAGCAATCAGCCCCAGCATTTT.

This chain links TRBV2 with TRBJ1-2; 8 bases map to TRBD1. Germline CDR1 and CDR2: SNHLY and FYNNEI. Losses at the gene ends were 6 bases for V and 2 bases for J; bases not matched to a gene: 17. The CDR3 has 18 amino acids. The CDR3 here is CASSEDREWRAVNYGYTF. In DNA, the CDR3 is TGTGCCAGCAGCGAGGACAGGGAATGGAGAGCGGTCAACTATGGCTACACCTTC.

The chain couples TRBV2 to TRBJ1-1; D not certain. The ends were cut back, 6 bases at V and 0 bases at J, with 11 bases in the middle. Germline CDR1 and CDR2: SNHLY and FYNNEI. The CDR3 sequence is 14 residues long. DNA of the CDR3: TGTGCCAGCAGGCCCTCGGGCATGAACACTGAAGCTTTCTTT. Protein product: CASRPSGMNTEAFF.

This rearrangement joins TRBV2 to TRBJ2-3, with D uncertain. V shed 9 bases and J shed 1 base, with 8 bases lying between them. The CDR3 consists of 12 residues. Germline assignment: CDR1 SNHLY and CDR2 FYNNEI. As DNA, the CDR3 is TGTGCCAGACATGGGGGCACAGATACGCAGTATTTT. This gives the protein CARHGGTDTQYF. Complete variable domain (other parts from reference TRBV2 and TRBJ2-3): EPEVTQTPSHQVTQMGQEVILRCVPISNHLYFYWYRQILGQKVEFLVSFYNNEISEKSEIFDDQFSVERPDGSNFTLKIRSTKLEDSAMYFCARHGGTDTQYFGPGTRLTVL.

The chain links TRBV4-3 to TRBJ1-2; D ambiguous. The germline CDR1 and CDR2 sequences are LGHNA and YSLEER. Between the trimmed V and J ends, which lost 0 bases and 3 bases, there was a span of 11 bases. The CDR3 runs to 15 residues. The CDR3 loop is CASSQDSDVDYGYTF. For the CDR3, the DNA is TGCGCCAGCAGCCAAGATTCGGACGTGGACTATGGCTACACCTTC.

The chain combines TRBV19 with TRBJ1-3, with TRBD1 identical over 8 bases. Germline V lookup: CDR1 LNHDA, CDR2 SQIVND (reference sequence). The CDR3 sequence is 16 residues long. V was pared by 4 bases and J by 4 bases, with 9 bases of the junction left unmatched. The CDR3 is CASSTRQGHSGNTIYF. DNA of the CDR3: TGTGCCAGTAGTACACGACAGGGGCATTCAGGAAACACCATATATTTT. Using reference TRBV19 and TRBJ1-3 for the parts outside the CDR3, the full variable domain is DGGITQSPKYLFRKEGQNVTLSCEQNLNHDAMYWYRQDPGQGLRLIYYSQIVNDFQKGDIAEGYSVSREKKESFPLTVTSAQKNPTAFYLCASSTRQGHSGNTIYFGEGSWLTVV.

The V and J genes are TRBV7-9 and TRBJ1-2; D may be TRBD1 (5 bases). CDR1 SEHNR and CDR2 FQNEAQ come from the germline V gene (reference sequence). This CDR3 spans 14 amino acids. V lost 3 bases, J lost 3 bases, and 11 bases lay in between. CDR3 nucleotide sequence: TGTGCCAGCAGCTTTGGGGACGGGTACTATGGCTACACCTTC. Translation: CASSFGDGYYGYTF.

The chain uses TRBV27 and TRBJ2-7; 7 bases are shared with TRBD1. V shed 6 bases, J shed 2 bases, and the junction held 10 bases outside the gene matches. Germline V gene data show CDR1 as MNHEY and CDR2 as SMNVEV (reference sequence). This CDR3 contains 15 residues. The CDR3 DNA sequence: TGTGCCAGCAGCACTGACAGGGATCGTCCCTACGAGCAGTACTTC. The encoded protein is CASSTDRDRPYEQYF.

The chain uses TRBV5-4 and TRBJ1-3; maybe TRBD1 (5 bases). V dropped 0 bases and J dropped 2 bases, with 9 bases sitting between them. Germline V lookup: CDR1 SGHNT, CDR2 YYREEE (reference sequence). The CDR3 extends over 15 amino acids. In DNA, the CDR3 is TGTGCCAGCAGCTTGGCCACAGGAACTGGAAACACCATATATTTT. It encodes CASSLATGTGNTIYF.

The rearrangement links TRBV5-1 to TRBJ2-4; 7 bases fit TRBD1. V lost 0 bases, J lost 5 bases, and 8 bases stayed unmatched. This CDR3 has 16 residues. Germline lookup yields CDR1 SGHRS and CDR2 YFSETQ. CDR3 residues: CASSLVPGGGENIQYF. The CDR3 DNA reads as TGCGCCAGCAGCTTGGTCCCAGGGGGTGGAGAAAACATTCAGTACTTC.

This clone was counted only a few times. The chain links TRBV2 to TRBJ2-2; no firm D call. Germline assignment: CDR1 SNHLY and CDR2 FYNNEI. There are 13 residues in the CDR3. V lost 0 bases and J lost 9, with 8 bases in between. The CDR3 spells CASSEAGKWELFF. The DNA of the CDR3 is TGTGCCAGCAGTGAAGCGGGAAAGTGGGAGCTGTTTTTT.

The J gene is TRBJ2-1, the V gene TRBV29-1; the match to TRBD2 covers 7 bases. The CDR3 spans 15 residues. The junction had 8 bases not matched to a gene; V was cut back by 6 bases and J by 0 bases. Germline V gene sequence: CDR1 SQVTM, CDR2 ANQGSEA. This CDR3 reads CSVGGTNSSYNEQFF. The CDR3 DNA reads as TGCAGCGTGGGCGGGACTAATAGCTCCTACAATGAGCAGTTCTTC.

The V call is TRBV4-2, the J call TRBJ1-2; TRBD1 might be the D (5 bases). Germline V lookup: CDR1 LGHNA, CDR2 YNFKEQ. Trimming stripped 0 bases from V and 3 bases from J, with 14 bases between. This CDR3 comprises 16 residues. This CDR3 reads CASSQEQGAAYYGYTF. The DNA of the CDR3 is TGTGCCAGCAGCCAAGAGCAAGGGGCGGCGTACTATGGCTACACCTTC.

In nucleotides, the CDR3 is TGCGCCAGCAGCCAGTTCTTGGGGCGGGCTGGGGCCAACGTCCTGACTTTC. Translating it yields CASSQFLGRAGANVLTF. The V gene is TRBV4-1, the J gene TRBJ2-6; D is perhaps TRBD1 or TRBD2 (5 bases each). The CDR3 spans 17 residues. V lost 3 bases and J 2 bases, leaving 14 bases between the germline ends. Germline V CDR1 and CDR2: MGHRA, YSYEKL.

This sequence joins TRBV5-6 and TRBJ2-7, with TRBD2 as a possible D gene (6 bases). The CDR3 totals 15 residues. Germline-derived CDR1 and CDR2 are SGHDT and YYEEEE. V was shortened by 5 bases and J by 4 bases, with 19 bases between the two germline ends. CDR3 sequence: CASSFFPGDRYEQYF. The CDR3 region has the DNA TGTGCCAGCAGTTTTTTCCCGGGGGATCGGTACGAGCAGTACTTC.

The V call is TRBV5-1, the J call TRBJ1-2, with 12 bases matching TRBD1. The V gene's germline CDR1 is SGHRS and CDR2 YFSETQ. The V segment lost 7 bases and the J segment 13 bases; nucleotides outside the gene matches: 14. The CDR3 runs to 14 residues. The CDR3 region is CASRFTGTGGAGTF. CDR3 sequence (DNA): TGCGCCAGCCGTTTTACCGGGACAGGGGGCGCGGGCACCTTC.

V gene TRBV30 combines with J gene TRBJ2-1; perhaps TRBD2 as D (6 bases). The V end was cut by 5 bases, the J end by 1 base, with 6 bases between. The germline gives CDR1 GTSNPN, CDR2 SVGIG (reference sequence). The CDR3 runs 12 residues. The CDR3 nucleotides read TGTGCCTGGGGGACTTCCTACAATGAGCAGTTCTTC. It codes for CAWGTSYNEQFF. The variable domain in full, with the rest retrieved from reference TRBV30 and TRBJ2-1, is SQTIHQWPATLVQPVGSPLSLECTVEGTSNPNLYWYRQAAGRGLQLLFYSVGIGQISSEVPQNLSASRPQDRQFILSSKKLLLSDSGFYLCAWGTSYNEQFFGPGTRLTVL.

The J gene is TRBJ2-7, the V gene TRBV4-3, with D perhaps TRBD2 (5 bases). The CDR3 is made up of 14 amino acids. The ends were cut back, 4 bases at V and 9 bases at J, with 19 bases in the middle. The V gene's germline CDR1 is LGHNA and CDR2 YSLEER. This chain's CDR3 is CASSREFLRGGQYF. As DNA, the CDR3 is TGCGCCAGCAGCCGGGAGTTCCTACGAGGTGGGCAGTACTTC.

Note on this clone: Other DNA sequences in this sample translate to the same CDR3. The chain recombines TRBV9 with TRBJ1-5, with D perhaps matching TRBD1 (6 bases). The CDR3 is made up of 15 amino acids. The germline CDR1 and CDR2 sequences are SGDLS and YYNGEE. V was clipped by 0 bases and J by 4 bases, with 11 bases between them. In DNA form, the CDR3 reads TGTGCCAGCAGCGTAGACGGGGGCGGGAATCAGCCCCAGCATTTT. Protein sequence: CASSVDGGGNQPQHF.

The chain uses TRBV14 and TRBJ2-1; no definite D call. Germline values: CDR1 SGHDN, CDR2 FVKESK. Trimming took 0 bases from V and 3 from J, leaving 6 bases between them. The CDR3 spans 14 residues. The CDR3 sequence is CASSQEAIYNEQFF. CDR3 DNA sequence: TGTGCCAGCAGCCAAGAGGCTATCTACAATGAGCAGTTCTTC. Full variable domain (rest looked up from reference TRBV14 and TRBJ2-1): EAGVTQFPSHSVIEKGQTVTLRCDPISGHDNLYWYRRVMGKEIKFLLHFVKESKQDESGMPNNRFLAERTGGTYSTLKVQPAELEDSGVYFCASSQEAIYNEQFFGPGTRLTVL.

Written as DNA, the CDR3 is TGTGCCAGCAGCTTAGTTGGGGGGTTCGGGGCAGGGACCTACGAGCAGTACTTC. Translating gives CASSLVGGFGAGTYEQYF. This rearrangement joins TRBV7-8 to TRBJ2-7, with D possibly matching TRBD2 (6 bases). V gave up 1 base and J gave up 2 bases, with 21 bases separating them. Germline V CDR1 and CDR2: SGHVS, FQNEAQ. This CDR3 comprises 18 residues.

Only a few counts were recorded for this clone. DNA for the CDR3: TGTGCCAGTGGACCGGGACAGGAGACCTACGAGCAGTACTTC. Its translation: CASGPGQETYEQYF. J is TRBJ2-7 and V is TRBV19, with 8 bases lining up with TRBD1. V lost 8 bases and J lost 2; bases outside the gene matches: 8. Germline CDR1 LNHDA, CDR2 SQIVND (reference sequence). This CDR3 has 14 residues.

The rearrangement links TRBV2 to TRBJ2-2; either TRBD1 or TRBD2 may fit D (6 bases each). CDR1 and CDR2 from the germline V gene are SNHLY and FYNNEI. V dropped 0 bases and J dropped 3 bases, with 8 bases sitting between them. This CDR3 is built from 15 residues. This chain's CDR3 is CASSEAGGYTGELFF. In DNA form, the CDR3 reads TGTGCCAGCAGTGAAGCGGGGGGCTACACCGGGGAGCTGTTTTTT.

The CDR3 DNA is TGTGCCAGCAGTCCCGGGACGGTGCCCAATCAGCCCCAGCATTTT. It yields the protein CASSPGTVPNQPQHF. This chain connects TRBV27 to TRBJ1-5, with a weak D call TRBD1 (5 bases). The CDR3 sequence is 15 residues long. V was shortened by 5 bases and J by 3 bases, with 14 bases between the two germline ends. Germline CDR1 MNHEY, CDR2 SMNVEV (reference sequence).